The rows below give T cell receptor beta chains drawn from one sample of a study of CD4+ T cells in melanoma. TCRdb's copy holds only in-frame clones and misses some; the assay was immunoSEQ multiplex PCR. The sample lists 9,500 or so clones; around 84% were seen once. The sequenced sample consisted of cells from a culture (not recorded whether cultured in vitro). These receptors were taken from a human donor with melanoma. CDR3s include the opening cysteine and the closing phenylalanine or tryptophan. D genes are given only for firm matches. Expanded clones are given a class, and other clones once, few, many or no size at all.

clone size: few; D gene: NA; V gene: TRBV7-7; J gene: TRBJ2-1; CDR3 DNA: TGTGCCAGCAGCTCGTCCGAGGGGAATGAGCAGTTCTTC; CDR3 protein: CASSSSEGNEQFF
clone size: once; D gene: NA; V gene: TRBV10-3; J gene: TRBJ1-1; CDR3 DNA: TGTGCCATCAGTGAGTCTCAGGATTTGAACACTGAAGCTTTCTTT; CDR3 protein: CAISESQDLNTEAFF
clone size: NA; D gene: NA; V gene: TRBV9; J gene: TRBJ1-1; CDR3 DNA: TGTGCCAGCAGCGGAACCCTTTCGGCTGAAGCTTTCTTT; CDR3 protein: CASSGTLSAEAFF
clone size: NA; D gene: NA; V gene: TRBV11-2; J gene: TRBJ2-2; CDR3 DNA: TGTGCCAGCAGCTTAAACCAGCTCACCGGGGAGCTGTTTTTT; CDR3 protein: CASSLNQLTGELFF
clone size: NA; D gene: TRBD2; V gene: TRBV4-1; J gene: TRBJ2-1; CDR3 DNA: TGCGCCAGCAGCCAAGATCGCGCGGGGGGGAGATACAATGAGCAGTTCTTC; CDR3 protein: CASSQDRAGGRYNEQFF
clone size: NA; D gene: TRBD1; V gene: TRBV5-1; J gene: TRBJ1-3; CDR3 DNA: TGCGCCAGCAGCTTGTGGGGACAGGGAAACACCATATATTTT; CDR3 protein: CASSLWGQGNTIYF
clone size: NA; D gene: NA; V gene: TRBV30; J gene: TRBJ1-6; CDR3 DNA: TGTGCTCCCACCCTTCGAACGGGGTGGAGTAATTCACCCCTCCACTTT; CDR3 protein: CAPTLRTGWSNSPLHF
clone size: NA; D gene: TRBD2; V gene: TRBV5-1; J gene: TRBJ2-1; CDR3 DNA: TGCGCCAGCAGCTTGGCTAGCGGGGGGGCCAATGAGCAGTTCTTC; CDR3 protein: CASSLASGGANEQFF
clone size: NA; D gene: TRBD2; V gene: TRBV7-2; J gene: TRBJ2-5; CDR3 DNA: TGTGCCACCCAGCTTGTGGCTAGCGGGGGGCCTGCTGCGACCCAGTACTTC; CDR3 protein: CATQLVASGGPAATQYF
clone size: NA; D gene: TRBD2; V gene: TRBV23-1; J gene: TRBJ2-3; CDR3 DNA: TGCGCCAGCAGTCCCTCGACGTGGGAGGGCAGGGAGGCAGATACGCAGTATTTT; CDR3 protein: CASSPSTWEGREADTQYF
clone size: NA; D gene: TRBD2; V gene: TRBV5-1; J gene: TRBJ2-7; CDR3 DNA: TGCGCCAGCAGCTTGGACGCGGGGGTCCTGTCAGGGCAGTACTTC; CDR3 protein: CASSLDAGVLSGQYF